A single sample is the source of the 20 T cell receptor beta chains below, sequenced in a study of identical twins. Each CDR3 protein gets one entry after TCRdb re-called the 5' RACE reads with MiXCR. This table has approximately 1.8 million distinct CDR3 sequences, around a third appearing once. The sequencing sample was made of cord blood. The receptors derive from a newborn girl in good health.

With respect to this clonotype: Given a much more abundant clone one base away, this may be a read error. As DNA, the CDR3 is TGTGCCAGCAGCTCGACTAGCGGGAGAGATACGCAGTATTTT. This encodes CASSSTSGRDTQYF. The J gene is TRBJ2-3, the V gene TRBV28; 12 nucleotides align to TRBD2. This CDR3 has 14 amino acids. With V trimmed by 6 bases and J by 5 bases, 3 bases remained unmatched. Germline CDR1 MDHEN, CDR2 SYDVKM.

The gene calls are TRBV5-1 and TRBJ1-2; TRBD1 agrees at 9 bases. Germline V gene sequence: CDR1 SGHRS, CDR2 YFSETQ. The CDR3 extends over 17 amino acids. The J segment lost 10 bases and the V segment lost 2 bases, leaving 18 bases of the junction unmatched. Here the CDR3 reads CASSFGSTGGGRLDYTF. In DNA, the CDR3 is TGCGCCAGCAGCTTTGGCTCCACAGGGGGCGGGCGTCTGGACTACACCTTC.

J is TRBJ2-3 and V is TRBV5-6, with a tentative D call TRBD2 (7 bases). Per germline, CDR1 SGHDT and CDR2 YYEEEE. The V end lost 5 bases, the J end lost 8 bases, and 18 bases lay between the germline ends. The CDR3 has 14 amino acids. This CDR3 reads CASRRGAIAGTQYF. CDR3 coding DNA: TGTGCCAGCAGACGGGGGGCCATCGCGGGTACGCAGTATTTT.

The chain is built from TRBV18 and TRBJ2-1; D may be TRBD2 (6 bases). The ends were cut back, 2 bases at V and 4 bases at J, with 12 bases in the middle. Germline CDR1 and CDR2: KGHSH and LQKENI. The CDR3 runs 15 residues. The CDR3 nucleotides read TGTGCCAGCTCACCAGCGGGAACCCTTTACAATGAGCAGTTCTTC. Translated, it gives CASSPAGTLYNEQFF.

This clonotype was counted a few times. The chain is built from TRBV5-6 and TRBJ1-5; D is possibly TRBD1 (6 bases). Trimming took off 0 bases at V and 1 base at J, with 11 bases between the two ends. Germline V gives CDR1 SGHDT, CDR2 YYEEEE. The CDR3 extends over 16 amino acids. The CDR3 is CASSLDYRESNQPQHF. The CDR3 nucleotides read TGTGCCAGCAGCTTGGATTACAGGGAGAGCAATCAGCCCCAGCATTTT. Full variable domain (remainder filled in from reference TRBV5-6 and TRBJ1-5): DAGVTQSPTHLIKTRGQQVTLRCSPKSGHDTVSWYQQALGQGPQFIFQYYEEEERQRGNFPDRFSGHQFPNYSSELNVNALLLGDSALYLCASSLDYRESNQPQHFGDGTRLSIL.

J is TRBJ2-1 and V is TRBV7-9; tentatively, D is TRBD2 (6 bases). The CDR3 loop spans 16 amino acids. Trimming left V 1 base short and J 3 bases short, with 13 bases between. Per germline, CDR1 SEHNR and CDR2 FQNEAQ (reference sequence). The CDR3 region is CASSLGSGLGYNEQFF. CDR3 nucleotide sequence: TGTGCCAGCAGCTTAGGATCGGGACTCGGCTACAATGAGCAGTTCTTC. The whole variable domain, remainder taken from reference TRBV7-9 and TRBJ2-1, is DTGVSQNPRHKITKRGQNVTFRCDPISEHNRLYWYRQTLGQGPEFLTYFQNEAQLEKSRLLSDRFSAERPKGSFSTLEIQRTEQGDSAMYLCASSLGSGLGYNEQFFGPGTRLTVL.

In its sample, this clonotype was seen a few times. V gene TRBV20-1 combines with J gene TRBJ1-2; D unclear. Trimming cost V 6 bases and J 1 base, with 6 bases left between them. Germline V lookup: CDR1 DFQATT, CDR2 SNEGSKA (reference sequence). This CDR3 spans 11 amino acids. CDR3 DNA: TGCAGTGCGAGGGTTAACTATGGCTACACCTTC. This sequence encodes CSARVNYGYTF.

The chain carries TRBV7-2 and TRBJ2-1; D could derive from TRBD1 or TRBD2 (6 bases each). V was pared by 2 bases and J by 6 bases, with 14 bases between. There are 15 residues in the CDR3. Germline CDR1 SGHTA, CDR2 FQGNSA. The DNA of the CDR3 is TGTGCCAGCAGCTTATTTGTGAGGGGGGCCAATGAGCAGTTCTTC. Its translation is CASSLFVRGANEQFF.

The genes are TRBV12-3 or TRBV12-4 and TRBJ2-1, with 9 bases fitting TRBD2. V shed 2 bases and J 6 bases; nucleotides not matched to a gene: 5. The CDR3 is 15 amino acids. CDR3 loop: CASSLLAGPPNEQFF. CDR3 coding DNA: TGTGCCAGCAGTTTACTAGCGGGGCCCCCCAATGAGCAGTTCTTC.

V gene TRBV18 combines with J gene TRBJ1-1, with TRBD1 matching over 8 bases. Losses at the gene ends were 5 bases for V and 6 bases for J; bases not matched to a gene: 8. The CDR3 consists of 14 residues. The germline gives CDR1 KGHSH, CDR2 LQKENI. CDR3 residues: CASSSLDRVAEAFF. The DNA for the CDR3 is TGTGCCAGCTCATCACTGGACAGGGTGGCTGAAGCTTTCTTT.

This clonotype was seen a single time. Here the CDR3 DNA reads TGTGCCAGTAGTATACGGCTAGCGGGAGTAGGGGAATACAATGAGCAGTACTTC. Translation: CASSIRLAGVGEYNEQYF. This chain links TRBV19 with TRBJ2-5; 10 bases line up with TRBD2. The CDR3 has 18 residues. Germline V CDR1 and CDR2: LNHDA, SQIVND (reference sequence). V was pared by 2 bases and J by 11 bases, with 20 bases of the junction left unmatched.

This rearrangement joins TRBV20-1 to TRBJ2-1; maybe TRBD2 (7 bases). The DNA end favors TRBJ2-7, so the J call may be wrong. The CDR3 sequence is 16 residues long. CDR1 is DFQATT and CDR2 is SNEGSKA in the germline V gene (reference sequence). The CDR3 sequence: CSARHIEGGSYNEQYF. The DNA of the CDR3 is TGCAGTGCTAGACATATTGAGGGGGGGTCCTACAATGAGCAGTACTTC.

This clonotype was observed at least ten times. This chain links TRBV7-2 with TRBJ2-3; D is perhaps TRBD2 (5 bases). With 0 bases removed from V and 5 bases from J, the gap between germline ends came to 9 bases. CDR3 length equals 14 residues. Looked up from germline, CDR1 is SGHTA and CDR2 is FQGNSA. The CDR3 sequence: CASSLAGVGDTQYF. The CDR3 DNA sequence: TGTGCCAGCAGCTTAGCGGGAGTCGGAGATACGCAGTATTTT. The whole variable domain, filled in from reference TRBV7-2 and TRBJ2-3, reads GAGVSQSPSNKVTEKGKDVELRCDPISGHTALYWYRQSLGQGLEFLIYFQGNSAPDKSGLPSDRFSAERTGGSVSTLTIQRTQQEDSAVYLCASSLAGVGDTQYFGPGTRLTVL.

In this sample, this clonotype turned up many times. One end of the junction fails to match germline, which may point to a read error. The V and J genes are TRBV19 and TRBJ2-5; 8 bases are shared with TRBD1. Germline values: CDR1 LNHDA, CDR2 SQIVND (reference sequence). The CDR3 runs to 12 residues. CDR3 sequence (DNA): TGTGCCAGCAGTACAGGGGGAGAGACCCAGTACTTC. Amino acids: CASSTGGETQYF.

This clonotype appeared a single time. J is TRBJ1-2 and V is TRBV29-1; 9 bases match TRBD1. V shed 4 bases and J 0 bases; nucleotides not matched to a gene: 6. CDR3 length equals 15 residues. Germline V gene lookup returns CDR1 SQVTM and CDR2 ANQGSEA. CDR3 DNA: TGCAGCGTTGTGGTTCGGGACAGGGCTAACTATGGCTACACCTTC. It yields the protein CSVVVRDRANYGYTF.

This clonotype has only a few counts. The chain uses TRBV29-1 and TRBJ2-7; the D is unclear. The V end was cut by 4 bases, the J end by 1 base, with 11 bases between. The CDR3 spans 13 residues. Germline V gives CDR1 SQVTM, CDR2 ANQGSEA. For the CDR3, the DNA is TGCAGCGTTGTGCAGGTGCCTTCCTACGAGCAGTACTTC. Residues: CSVVQVPSYEQYF.

The DNA of the CDR3 is TGCAGTGCTAGACGGCCCATCTATGGCTACACCTTC. Translated: CSARRPIYGYTF. This chain links TRBV20-1 with TRBJ1-2; no definite D call. The germline V gene encodes CDR1 DFQATT and CDR2 SNEGSKA (reference sequence). The CDR3 sequence is 12 residues long. V lost 2 bases and J 4 bases, leaving 8 bases between the germline ends.

This clonotype was counted a few times. The chain links TRBV24-1 to TRBJ2-7; D remains ambiguous. The V end lost 0 bases, the J end lost 4 bases, and 6 bases lay between the germline ends. The CDR3 is 13 amino acids. CDR1 is KGHDR, CDR2 SFDVKD, per germline. The CDR3 nucleotides read TGTGCCACCAGTGATTTGTTCGGGTACGAGCAGTACTTC. Amino acids: CATSDLFGYEQYF.

This clonotype was detected only once. CDR3 loop: CASSPRPGQVCEQYF. For the CDR3, the DNA is TGTGCCAGCTCACCACGACCGGGACAGGTATGCGAGCAGTACTTC. The chain carries TRBV18 and TRBJ2-7; the match to TRBD1 covers 8 bases. Germline V gene sequence: CDR1 KGHSH, CDR2 LQKENI. The V gene end was trimmed by 1 base and the J gene end by 6 bases; junction bases not matched to a gene: 8. The CDR3 is made up of 15 amino acids.

This clonotype came up a few times. This rearrangement joins TRBV12-3 or TRBV12-4 to TRBJ1-2, with a possible D match to TRBD1 (6 bases). V dropped 3 bases and J dropped 3 bases, with 8 bases sitting between them. The CDR3 spans 13 residues. The CDR3 sequence is CASSFRTDYGYTF. CDR3 sequence (DNA): TGTGCCAGCAGTTTCCGGACAGACTATGGCTACACCTTC.